The 9 T cell receptor beta chains reported below all come from one sample, sequenced in a study of cytotoxic CD8 clonotypes in ibrutinib-treated CLL. This table comes from immunoSEQ multiplex PCR, and its TCRdb copy is limited to in-frame clones, with some not included. The sample consists of about 50,000 clones, roughly 57% of them appearing once. The sample here was PBMCs, taken after 24 months of ibrutinib treatment. Receptors were obtained from a human donor with chronic lymphocytic leukemia.

J is TRBJ1-2 and V is TRBV19, with unresolved D. V was pared by 7 bases and J by 4 bases, with 19 bases between. CDR3 length: 15 residues. In germline, CDR1 is LNHDA, CDR2 SQIVND (reference sequence). CDR3 nucleotides: TGTGCCAGTACCCAGGAAGGCTCGGCACCCTATGGCTACACCTTC. This sequence encodes CASTQEGSAPYGYTF.

This clone showed up just a few times. The chain employs TRBV29-1 and TRBJ1-1; tentatively, D is TRBD1 (5 bases). CDR3 length: 12 amino acids. V dropped 3 bases and J dropped 5 bases, with 10 bases sitting between them. Germline assignment: CDR1 SQVTM and CDR2 ANQGSEA. CDR3 sequence reads: CSVEQGVTEAFF. The CDR3 DNA is TGCAGCGTTGAGCAGGGAGTTACTGAAGCTTTCTTT.

The chain uses TRBV5-1 and TRBJ2-4; possibly TRBD2 for D (7 bases). The CDR3 spans 15 residues. The ends were cut back, 4 bases at V and 1 base at J, with 12 bases in the middle. The germline CDR1 and CDR2 sequences are SGHRS and YFSETQ. In DNA form, the CDR3 reads TGCGCCAGCAGCACTGGGGGGGCTGCCAAAAACATTCAGTACTTC. This codes for CASSTGGAAKNIQYF. The entire variable domain, with the rest obtained from reference TRBV5-1 and TRBJ2-4, is as follows: KAGVTQTPRYLIKTRGQQVTLSCSPISGHRSVSWYQQTPGQGLQFLFEYFSETQRNKGNFPGRFSGRQFSNSRSEMNVSTLELGDSALYLCASSTGGAAKNIQYFGAGTRLSVL.

The chain joins TRBV15 to TRBJ2-3; maybe TRBD1 (5 bases). Germline V gene sequence: CDR1 LNHNV, CDR2 YYDKDF (reference sequence). This CDR3 spans 12 amino acids. Trimming cost V 4 bases and J 5 bases, with 7 bases left between them. In DNA form, the CDR3 reads TGTGCCACCAGCATTCAGGGAGATACGCAGTATTTT. It encodes CATSIQGDTQYF. Full variable domain (remainder filled in from reference TRBV15 and TRBJ2-3): DAMVIQNPRYQVTQFGKPVTLSCSQTLNHNVMYWYQQKSSQAPKLLFHYYDKDFNNEADTPDNFQSRRPNTSFCFLDIRSPGLGDTAMYLCATSIQGDTQYFGPGTRLTVL.

The V gene is TRBV11-2, the J gene TRBJ2-7, with D tentatively TRBD1 or TRBD2 (5 bases each). The CDR3 is 15 amino acids. Germline V gene lookup returns CDR1 SGHAT and CDR2 FQNNGV. V gave up 3 bases and J gave up 2 bases, with 14 bases separating them. CDR3 DNA sequence: TGTGCCAGCAGCTTGGGGGACGCTTCCACCTACGAGCAGTACTTC. This translates into CASSLGDASTYEQYF.

The chain carries TRBV5-4 and TRBJ1-2; 7 positions match TRBD1. In germline, CDR1 is SGHNT, CDR2 YYREEE (reference sequence). Unmatched junction bases numbered 3, after V lost 1 base and J lost 6 bases. This CDR3 region has 13 residues. CDR3 nucleotide sequence: TGTGCCAGCAGCTTGCCAGGGGGAGATGGCTACACCTTC. Translated: CASSLPGGDGYTF.

The J gene is TRBJ1-1, the V gene TRBV6-5, with a tentative D call TRBD1 (6 bases). The CDR3 extends over 15 amino acids. Trimming stripped 4 bases from V and 3 bases from J, with 15 bases between. Germline values: CDR1 MNHEY, CDR2 SVGAGI. The CDR3 sequence: CASSSPGRGDTEAFF. The CDR3 DNA is TGTGCCAGCAGTTCCCCGGGCAGGGGAGACACTGAAGCTTTCTTT.

The chain employs TRBV2 and TRBJ2-7, with TRBD2 matching 7 bases. V lost 7 bases, J lost 1 base, and 7 bases stayed unmatched. The CDR3 loop spans 14 amino acids. Germline-derived CDR1 and CDR2 are SNHLY and FYNNEI. CDR3 in DNA: TGTGCCAGCACCTCAGTCGGGGGGTCCTACGAGCAGTACTTC. Translated, it gives CASTSVGGSYEQYF.

This clone was observed at least ten times. CDR3 sequence (DNA): TGTGCCAGCAGCACCGGACAGGGCGGGAACCCCACAGATACGCAGTATTTT. It translates to CASSTGQGGNPTDTQYF. The chain combines TRBV7-9 with TRBJ2-3; 8 nucleotides match TRBD1. The V and J ends lost 5 bases and 2 bases, in that order; junction bases with no gene match: 12. The CDR3 consists of 17 residues. CDR1 is SEHNR, CDR2 FQNEAQ, per germline (reference sequence).